This T cell receptor beta chain comes out of a study of memory CD4+ T cells and cytomegalovirus serostatus. About the research overall: Donors were healthy Belgian adults, about ten CMV seropositive and 20 to 25 seronegative.

Per the germline V gene, CDR1 is DFQATT and CDR2 is SNEGSKA (reference sequence). The CDR3 runs 10 residues. The germline V and J ends were trimmed by 6 bases and 4 bases, with 5 bases remaining between them. Method: immunoSEQ multiplex PCR; TCRdb's copy keeps in-frame clones and lacks some. The repertoire holds about 57,000 clones, with less than 80% as singletons. A single count supports this clone. Its antigen is as yet unknown. The sort gate was single viable CD3+CD4+CD8-CD45RO+ cells for memory CD4+ T cells. Whole-study findings and limits: CD4+ memory repertoires contained about two fifths of the 164 reported CMV TCRbeta sequences. Suggested: most of the CMV-linked TCR signature lies in CD4+ memory cells.

The TCR originated in an adult in good health and CMV-seronegative. V usage is TRBV20-1 and J usage is TRBJ2-3; D unclear. The material sequenced was memory CD4+ T cells from blood. In DNA form, the CDR3 reads TGCAGTGCCGATTCAGATACGCAGTATTTT. It yields the protein CSADSDTQYF.